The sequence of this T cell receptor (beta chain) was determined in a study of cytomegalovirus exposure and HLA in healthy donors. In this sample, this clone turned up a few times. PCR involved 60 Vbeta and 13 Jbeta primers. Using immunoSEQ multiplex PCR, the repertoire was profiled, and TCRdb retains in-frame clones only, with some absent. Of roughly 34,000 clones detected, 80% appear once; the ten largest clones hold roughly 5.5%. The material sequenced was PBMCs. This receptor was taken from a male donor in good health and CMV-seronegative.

The DNA of the CDR3 is TGTGCCAGCAGTCTAGGGACTAGCTACAATGAGCAGTTCTTC. It is translated as CASSLGTSYNEQFF. The chain uses TRBV27 and TRBJ2-1; 8 nucleotides line up with TRBD2. CDR1 is MNHEY, CDR2 SMNVEV, per germline (reference sequence). This CDR3 is 14 amino acids long. The trim removed 5 bases at V and 3 bases at J, leaving 3 bases unmatched.